A selection of T cell receptor beta chains follows, all from one sample in a study of siplizumab effects on memory and regulatory T cells. Data came from immunoSEQ multiplex PCR; TCRdb stores just in-frame clones and leaves some out. The sample contains approximately 98,000 clones, 85% to 95% of which appear only once. The sample consisted of non-Treg CD4+ T cells sorted from blood. These receptors all come from a human donor in good health. Each CDR3 is given without its conserved first and last residue.

v_gene,j_gene,CDR3aa
TRBV19,TRBJ1-5,ASSLLQGTAQPQH
TRBV6-5,TRBJ2-7,ASQRTALSYEQY
TRBV15,TRBJ2-7,ATSIGRIYEQY
TRBV6-5,TRBJ2-7,ASGRDKSTSEQY
TRBV2,TRBJ2-7,ASSEALRILAVNYEQY
TRBV9,TRBJ2-3,ASSVEGFGDTQY
TRBV30,TRBJ1-4,AWSVQTSEKLF
TRBV11-2,TRBJ2-3,ASTVTDTQY
TRBV28,TRBJ2-3,ASPPGLSTDTQY
TRBV5-4,TRBJ1-1,ASSGVHRDTEAF
TRBV14,TRBJ2-1,ASSLATWTSGMLYNEQF
TRBV10-3,TRBJ2-1,AISRQGNGYNEQF
TRBV27,TRBJ2-5,ASSLSWAEQETQY
TRBV28,TRBJ2-3,ASSLFRGGYPDTQY
TRBV7-9,TRBJ1-2,ASSAPGQGVTNYGYT
TRBV5-4,TRBJ2-3,ASSLGQLNTDTQY
TRBV5-6,TRBJ2-7,ASRRGQLTSYEQY
TRBV5-1,TRBJ2-2,ASSSGNTGELF
TRBV6-5,TRBJ1-1,ASSYSGTVTEAF
TRBV6-5,TRBJ1-5,ASTFDRVGQPQH
TRBV11-3,TRBJ2-1,ASSFSFAGGFYNEQF
TRBV4-2,TRBJ1-6,ASSPGQKGPLH
TRBV6-4,TRBJ2-3,ASPGAGEAQY
TRBV30,TRBJ1-1,AWGQLNTEAF
TRBV27,TRBJ2-2,ASSLGQAFGELF
TRBV6-4,TRBJ2-3,ASSELAGGPPDTQY
TRBV7-6,TRBJ2-1,ASSLSAVPLHEQF